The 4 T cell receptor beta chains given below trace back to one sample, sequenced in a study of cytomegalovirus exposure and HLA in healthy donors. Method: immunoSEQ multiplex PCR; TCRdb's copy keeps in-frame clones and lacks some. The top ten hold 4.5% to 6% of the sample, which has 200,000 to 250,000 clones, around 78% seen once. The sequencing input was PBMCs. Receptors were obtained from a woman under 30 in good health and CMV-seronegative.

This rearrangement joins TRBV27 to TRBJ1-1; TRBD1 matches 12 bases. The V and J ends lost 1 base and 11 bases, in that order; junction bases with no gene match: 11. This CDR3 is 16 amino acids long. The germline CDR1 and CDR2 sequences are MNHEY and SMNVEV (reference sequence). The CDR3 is CASSLYRDRGPQDAFF. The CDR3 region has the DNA TGTGCCAGCAGTTTATACCGGGACAGGGGGCCGCAAGACGCTTTCTTT.

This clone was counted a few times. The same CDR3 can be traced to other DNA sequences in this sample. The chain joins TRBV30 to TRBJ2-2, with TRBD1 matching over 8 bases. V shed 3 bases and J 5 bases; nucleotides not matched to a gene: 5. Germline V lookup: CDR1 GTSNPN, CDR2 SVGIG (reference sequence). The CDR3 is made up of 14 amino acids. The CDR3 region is CAWRGQGGTGELFF. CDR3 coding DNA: TGTGCCTGGAGAGGACAGGGTGGGACCGGGGAGCTGTTTTTT.

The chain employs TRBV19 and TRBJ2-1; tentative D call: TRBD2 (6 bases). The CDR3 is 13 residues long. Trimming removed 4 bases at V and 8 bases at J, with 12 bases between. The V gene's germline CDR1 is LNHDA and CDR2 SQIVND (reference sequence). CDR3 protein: CASSRGVGDEQFF. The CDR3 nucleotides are TGTGCCAGTAGTAGGGGGGTCGGCGATGAGCAGTTCTTC.

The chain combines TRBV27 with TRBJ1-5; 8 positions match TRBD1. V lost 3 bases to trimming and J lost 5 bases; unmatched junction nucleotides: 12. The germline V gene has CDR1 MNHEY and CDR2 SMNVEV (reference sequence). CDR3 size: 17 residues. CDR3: CASSFGSGRGPHQPQHF. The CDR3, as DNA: TGTGCCAGCAGTTTCGGGTCGGGCAGGGGGCCTCATCAGCCCCAGCATTTT.